Shown below are 32 T cell receptor beta chains from a single sample sequenced in a study of blood T cell repertoires in COVID-19. Assay used: immunoSEQ multiplex PCR; TCRdb lists only in-frame clones, some missing. The sample contains fewer than 140,000 clones, about two thirds of which appear only once. The material sequenced was peripheral blood. These receptors all stem from a human donor with acute or convalescent COVID-19. The donor label of this sample is uncertain.

This chain links TRBV19 with TRBJ1-1; no clear D. The germline gives CDR1 LNHDA, CDR2 SQIVND (reference sequence). The CDR3 is 14 amino acids. Trimming stripped 6 bases from V and 5 bases from J, with 16 bases between. The CDR3 sequence: CASSAPRGRTEAFF. The CDR3, as DNA: TGTGCCAGTAGCGCACCCCGGGGAAGGACTGAAGCTTTCTTT.

Worth noting for this clone: Other DNA sequences in this specimen translate into the identical CDR3. The J gene is TRBJ1-5, the V gene TRBV30; 8 bases align to TRBD1. The CDR3 loop spans 13 amino acids. Germline V gives CDR1 GTSNPN, CDR2 SVGIG (reference sequence). J was trimmed by 7 bases and V by 3 bases; bases with no gene match: 5. The DNA for the CDR3 is TGTGCCTGGAGCGGACAGGGCGGACAGCCCCAGCATTTT. This codes for CAWSGQGGQPQHF.

This chain connects TRBV5-6 to TRBJ1-2, with 11 bases matching TRBD1. The germline V gene has CDR1 SGHDT and CDR2 YYEEEE. The CDR3 consists of 15 residues. After removal of 2 bases from V and 4 bases from J, the junction contained 4 bases not matched to a gene. CDR3 loop: CASSFGTGGTYGYTF. CDR3 coding DNA: TGTGCCAGCAGCTTCGGGACAGGGGGTACCTATGGCTACACCTTC.

The gene calls are TRBV7-2 and TRBJ1-2; 9 positions match TRBD1. CDR1 is SGHTA and CDR2 is FQGNSA in the germline V gene. V gave up 5 bases and J gave up 4 bases; unmatched junction bases: 5. This CDR3 is built from 14 residues. CDR3 residues: CASSNRGPGYGYTF. The DNA of the CDR3 is TGTGCCAGCAGCAACAGGGGGCCCGGCTATGGCTACACCTTC. The full variable domain, completed using reference TRBV7-2 and TRBJ1-2, is GAGVSQSPSNKVTEKGKDVELRCDPISGHTALYWYRQSLGQGLEFLIYFQGNSAPDKSGLPSDRFSAERTGGSVSTLTIQRTQQEDSAVYLCASSNRGPGYGYTFGSGTRLTVV.

This clone was counted only a few times. The rearrangement uses TRBV10-2 and TRBJ2-3, with 8 bases lining up with TRBD1. The germline gives CDR1 WSHSY, CDR2 SAAADI. This CDR3 contains 15 residues. The trim removed 6 bases at V and 3 bases at J, leaving 8 bases unmatched. The CDR3 sequence is CASRRGQGATDTQYF. Here the CDR3 DNA reads TGCGCCAGCAGGAGGGGGCAGGGGGCGACAGATACGCAGTATTTT.

V and J are TRBV30 and TRBJ2-5; 10 nucleotides align to TRBD2. The CDR3 is 15 residues long. Germline-derived CDR1 and CDR2 are GTSNPN and SVGIG (reference sequence). J gave up 4 bases and V 2 bases, and 7 bases lay outside the gene matches. The CDR3 reads CAWSTGGTSAETQYF. CDR3 DNA: TGTGCCTGGAGTACCGGGGGGACTAGCGCAGAGACCCAGTACTTC.

The sample holds one count of this clone. This specimen includes other DNA sequences encoding the same CDR3. The chain combines TRBV3-1 (or the pseudogene TRBV3-2) with TRBJ1-2, with D maybe TRBD1 (5 bases). The germline CDR1 and CDR2 sequences are LGHDT and YNNKEL (reference sequence). The CDR3 loop spans 15 amino acids. Trimming removed 4 bases from V and 4 bases from J, with 16 bases in between. CDR3 sequence (DNA): TGTGCCAGCAGCCCCTCTAGCGGGGGTGGCTATGGCTACACCTTC. Translated: CASSPSSGGGYGYTF.

The V gene is TRBV2, the J gene TRBJ1-6, with TRBD1 matching over 7 bases. Germline-derived CDR1 and CDR2 are SNHLY and FYNNEI. The CDR3 is 14 residues long. V lost 6 bases, J lost 7 bases, and 6 bases stayed unmatched. The CDR3 DNA follows: TGTGCCAGCAGGGCCGGGACAGAAAATTCACCCCTCCACTTT. As protein: CASRAGTENSPLHF.

This chain's CDR3 is CASSLGPRQPQHF. CDR3 bases: TGTGCCAGCAGTTTGGGTCCTAGGCAGCCCCAGCATTTT. V is TRBV12-3 or TRBV12-4 and J is TRBJ1-5, with D unclear. Trimming shortened V by 3 bases and J by 7 bases, and 10 bases separated the two germline ends. The CDR3 totals 13 residues.

This clone was observed a single time. The V and J genes are TRBV30 and TRBJ2-5; 7 bases map to TRBD1. The CDR3 covers 13 residues. Germline V gene data show CDR1 as GTSNPN and CDR2 as SVGIG (reference sequence). V was clipped by 5 bases and J by 4 bases; unmatched bases: 7. CDR3 amino acids: CAWGLYRGETQYF. As DNA, the CDR3 is TGTGCCTGGGGATTATACAGGGGAGAGACCCAGTACTTC.

This sequence joins TRBV3-1 (or the pseudogene TRBV3-2) and TRBJ2-5, with D perhaps TRBD1 (5 bases). The CDR3 spans 14 residues. Per the germline V gene, CDR1 is LGHDT and CDR2 is YNNKEL (reference sequence). Trimming took 1 base from V and 5 from J, leaving 11 bases between them. The CDR3 DNA is TGTGCCAGCAGCCAAGTGGGGCCAGGGGAGACCCAGTACTTC. It codes for CASSQVGPGETQYF.

The chain joins TRBV18 to TRBJ2-5, with TRBD2 matching 7 bases. This CDR3 region has 15 residues. V shed 3 bases and J 2 bases; nucleotides not matched to a gene: 6. The germline V gene encodes CDR1 KGHSH and CDR2 LQKENI. CDR3 amino acids: CASSPVSGGQETQYF. The CDR3 DNA reads as TGTGCCAGCTCACCGGTCTCGGGGGGTCAAGAGACCCAGTACTTC.

The genes are TRBV10-3 and TRBJ1-5, with TRBD1 matching 9 bases. The length of the CDR3 is 15 residues. V was pared by 8 bases and J by 2 bases, with 7 bases of the junction left unmatched. Germline V gene sequence: CDR1 ENHRY, CDR2 SYGVKD. CDR3 nucleotides: TGTGCCATCTCGACAGGGGGGAGCGGCAATCAGCCCCAGCATTTT. Its translation is CAISTGGSGNQPQHF.

The chain links TRBV5-5 to TRBJ2-3; 7 bases align to TRBD2. V dropped 4 bases and J dropped 0; count of bases not matched to a gene: 5. Germline CDR1 SGHKS, CDR2 YYEKEE (reference sequence). The CDR3 loop spans 15 amino acids. As DNA, the CDR3 is TGTGCCAGCAGCACCACTAGCGCTAGCACAGATACGCAGTATTTT. Translation gives CASSTTSASTDTQYF.

The chain joins TRBV19 to TRBJ1-5; D might be TRBD1 (5 bases). This CDR3 has 17 amino acids. Trimming shortened V by 3 bases and J by 7 bases, and 22 bases separated the two germline ends. CDR1 is LNHDA, CDR2 SQIVND, per germline (reference sequence). CDR3 in DNA: TGTGCCAGTAGTATTCGGGGGGACGTACAGCGTCACCAGCCCCAGCATTTT. Its protein is CASSIRGDVQRHQPQHF.

The genes are TRBV30 and TRBJ1-2, with D perhaps matching TRBD1 (5 bases). V lost 1 base and J 3 bases, leaving 6 bases between the germline ends. In germline, CDR1 is GTSNPN, CDR2 SVGIG (reference sequence). The CDR3 contains 12 residues. The DNA for the CDR3 is TGTGCCTGGAGTGGGGGCGACTATGGCTACACCTTC. This encodes CAWSGGDYGYTF.

This chain uses TRBV6-2 or TRBV6-3 with TRBJ2-7; 11 nucleotides agree with TRBD1. The ends lost 6 bases at V and 10 bases at J; junction bases unmatched: 5. CDR1 is MNHEY, CDR2 SVGEGT, per germline. The CDR3 is 12 residues long. In DNA, the CDR3 is TGTGCCAGCAGCCCGGACAGGGGGCACCAGTACTTC. This sequence encodes CASSPDRGHQYF.

The V call is TRBV7-9, the J call TRBJ1-4; unclear D gene. V lost 2 bases and J lost 7, with 11 bases in between. Germline V gene data show CDR1 as SEHNR and CDR2 as FQNEAQ (reference sequence). This CDR3 has 14 amino acids. Here the CDR3 reads CASSLKERVEKLFF. The DNA for the CDR3 is TGTGCCAGCAGCTTAAAGGAGAGGGTTGAAAAACTGTTTTTT. The whole variable domain, remainder taken from reference TRBV7-9 and TRBJ1-4, is DTGVSQNPRHKITKRGQNVTFRCDPISEHNRLYWYRQTLGQGPEFLTYFQNEAQLEKSRLLSDRFSAERPKGSFSTLEIQRTEQGDSAMYLCASSLKERVEKLFFGSGTQLSVL.

This chain joins TRBV2 and TRBJ1-3, with 12 bases aligning to TRBD1. Germline loops: CDR1 SNHLY, CDR2 FYNNEI. The J segment lost 3 bases and the V segment lost 5 bases, leaving 5 bases of the junction unmatched. The CDR3 runs to 16 residues. DNA of the CDR3: TGTGCCAGCAGTTGGGACAGGGGGCAGAGTGGAAACACCATATATTTT. Encoded protein: CASSWDRGQSGNTIYF.

The V gene is TRBV7-8, the J gene TRBJ2-7; TRBD1 aligns across 9 bases. The CDR3 has 12 residues. Germline CDR1 reads SGHVS; CDR2 reads FQNEAQ. V lost 5 bases and J lost 9; bases outside the gene matches: 5. CDR3 bases: TGTGCCAGCAGCCCAACAGGGGGCGTGCAGTACTTC. Its translation: CASSPTGGVQYF.

The V gene is TRBV3-1 (or the pseudogene TRBV3-2), the J gene TRBJ1-1; 7 bases agree with TRBD1. The ends lost 5 bases at V and 8 bases at J; junction bases unmatched: 14. Germline V gene data show CDR1 as LGHDT and CDR2 as YNNKEL (reference sequence). This CDR3 has 15 residues. The CDR3 region is CASSSRDSTLGEAFF. The CDR3 nucleotides read TGTGCCAGCAGCTCACGGGACAGCACCCTTGGGGAAGCTTTCTTT.

This CDR3 reads CASSQGGQGSPGNTIYF. For the CDR3, the DNA is TGCGCCAGCAGCCAAGGGGGACAGGGGTCTCCTGGAAACACCATATATTTT. The chain combines TRBV4-1 with TRBJ1-3; 10 bases line up with TRBD1. V was pared by 1 base and J by 2 bases, with 5 bases of the junction left unmatched. The germline V gene has CDR1 MGHRA and CDR2 YSYEKL. CDR3 size: 17 residues.

The chain employs TRBV4-1 and TRBJ2-2, with 8 bases lining up with TRBD2. Losses at the gene ends were 3 bases for V and 4 bases for J; bases not matched to a gene: 13. Germline CDR1 and CDR2: MGHRA and YSYEKL. CDR3 size: 18 residues. This chain's CDR3 is CASSHPRRGAIGTGELFF. CDR3 nucleotide sequence: TGCGCCAGCAGCCATCCCCGGCGGGGGGCGATAGGCACCGGGGAGCTGTTTTTT.

The rearrangement links TRBV15 to TRBJ2-7; weak D call: TRBD2 (7 bases). The V and J ends lost 3 bases and 2 bases respectively, with 23 bases between them. The CDR3 has 18 residues. Germline CDR1 is LNHNV and CDR2 is YYDKDF (reference sequence). The CDR3 DNA follows: TGTGCCACCAGCAGGGTCCCTCAGGTACGGGGGGCCACCTACGAGCAGTACGTC. It encodes CATSRVPQVRGATYEQYV.

Written as DNA, the CDR3 is TGTGCCAGCAGCTTAGGGTCAGGCACCTATGGCTACACCTTC. This encodes CASSLGSGTYGYTF. The rearrangement links TRBV13 to TRBJ1-2; D is uncertain. The V end was cut by 0 bases, the J end by 4 bases, with 9 bases between. Germline CDR1 is PRHDT and CDR2 is FYEKMQ (reference sequence). The CDR3 has 14 residues. Using reference TRBV13 and TRBJ1-2 for the parts outside the CDR3, the full variable domain is AAGVIQSPRHLIKEKRETATLKCYPIPRHDTVYWYQQGPGQDPQFLISFYEKMQSDKGSIPDRFSAQQFSDYHSELNMSSLELGDSALYFCASSLGSGTYGYTFGSGTRLTVV.

V gene TRBV5-8 combines with J gene TRBJ2-7; 9 bases map to TRBD1. Germline V gene data show CDR1 as SGHTS and CDR2 as YDEGEE. The CDR3 runs to 14 residues. The ends lost 0 bases at V and 7 bases at J; junction bases unmatched: 5. This chain's CDR3 is CASSLDRGLGEQYV. CDR3 DNA: TGTGCCAGCAGCTTGGACAGGGGGCTAGGGGAGCAGTACGTC.

This clone was counted only a few times. This chain links TRBV12-3 or TRBV12-4 with TRBJ1-1; the D is unclear. CDR3 size: 13 residues. V shed 1 base and J shed 2 bases, with 5 bases lying between them. Here the CDR3 reads CASSLGLNTEAFF. As DNA, the CDR3 is TGTGCCAGCAGTTTAGGACTCAACACTGAAGCTTTCTTT.

J is TRBJ2-5 and V is TRBV6-1, with a possible D match to TRBD2 (7 bases). The ends were cut back, 4 bases at V and 2 bases at J, with 20 bases in the middle. Germline CDR1 is MNHNS and CDR2 is SASEGT. The CDR3 is 17 amino acids. The CDR3, as DNA: TGTGCCAGCAGTGCCCTCAGGGGCGGGGGTTTACAAGAGACCCAGTACTTC. This codes for CASSALRGGGLQETQYF.

The V and J genes are TRBV27 and TRBJ2-2, with TRBD2 matching over 16 bases. Germline values: CDR1 MNHEY, CDR2 SMNVEV (reference sequence). Germline trimming cut 3 bases from V and 3 bases from J; bases unmatched to any gene: 4. This CDR3 has 18 residues. The CDR3 loop is CASSLGLAGGPYTGELFF. CDR3 in DNA: TGTGCCAGCAGTTTGGGACTAGCGGGGGGGCCTTACACCGGGGAGCTGTTTTTT.

The chain recombines TRBV19 with TRBJ1-1, with 7 bases that match TRBD1. The germline V gene has CDR1 LNHDA and CDR2 SQIVND (reference sequence). Losses at the gene ends were 5 bases for V and 2 bases for J; bases not matched to a gene: 8. This CDR3 is built from 15 residues. The DNA for the CDR3 is TGTGCCAGTAGTCCGACAGGGAGCTCAAACACTGAAGCTTTCTTT. Amino acid sequence: CASSPTGSSNTEAFF.

J is TRBJ1-4 and V is TRBV6-2 or TRBV6-3; unclear D gene. V was clipped by 5 bases and J by 7 bases, with 17 bases between them. The CDR3 runs 15 residues. From germline, CDR1 is MNHEY and CDR2 SVGEGT. The CDR3 DNA reads as TGTGCCAGCAGTGATACGTACGGGGAGGCTGAAAAACTGTTTTTT. This codes for CASSDTYGEAEKLFF.

The table lists this clone with a few counts. The rearrangement links TRBV29-1 to TRBJ2-7, with 7 bases that match TRBD1. J was trimmed by 6 bases and V by 3 bases; bases with no gene match: 11. CDR3 length: 14 residues. Germline V lookup: CDR1 SQVTM, CDR2 ANQGSEA. For the CDR3, the DNA is TGCAGCGTTGACGGGCATTTCAGGGGGTGCGAGCAGTACGTC. Residues: CSVDGHFRGCEQYV.